The 11 T cell receptor beta chains given below trace back to one sample, sequenced in a study of human T cells and chemical hapten exposure. Regarding time point: patch test 2, 6 weeks after DPC sensitization. The treatment is: therapeutic diphenylcyclopropenone sensitization with weekly scalp DPC. Each CDR3 protein gets one entry after TCRdb re-called the RACE reads with MiXCR. The sample contains approximately 350,000 distinct CDR3 sequences, around 6% of which appear only once. The specimen was whole blood, collected in connection with sensitization to the hapten diphenylcyclopropenone (DPC). All receptors come from a woman between 18 and 30 years old with alopecia areata. Some clones in this sample may be carry-over from other donors' samples.

The rearrangement links TRBV7-2 to TRBJ1-2; no clear D. V lost 1 base to trimming and J lost 0 bases, with 12 bases between them. This CDR3 spans 16 amino acids. Germline values: CDR1 SGHTA, CDR2 FQGNSA. In DNA form, the CDR3 reads TGTGCCAGCAGCTTAGGCGGAACTAAAACTAACTATGGCTACACCTTC. It yields the protein CASSLGGTKTNYGYTF. Filled out from reference TRBV7-2 and TRBJ1-2, the complete variable domain reads GAGVSQSPSNKVTEKGKDVELRCDPISGHTALYWYRQSLGQGLEFLIYFQGNSAPDKSGLPSDRFSAERTGGSVSTLTIQRTQQEDSAVYLCASSLGGTKTNYGYTFGSGTRLTVV.

In this sample, this clonotype turned up a few times. This rearrangement joins TRBV4-1 to TRBJ1-5; 11 bases agree with TRBD1. From germline, CDR1 is MGHRA and CDR2 YSYEKL. The CDR3 runs to 16 residues. The trim removed 4 bases at V and 3 bases at J, leaving 5 bases unmatched. The CDR3 loop is CASSRGTGGNNQPQHF. DNA for the CDR3: TGCGCCAGCAGCCGCGGGACAGGGGGGAACAATCAGCCCCAGCATTTT.

The CDR3 reads CASSLRQPDTQYF. The CDR3 DNA sequence: TGTGCCAGCAGTTTGCGACAGCCCGATACGCAGTATTTT. The gene calls are TRBV28 and TRBJ2-3; a weak D match, TRBD1 (5 bases). CDR3 length: 13 residues. V lost 3 bases and J 6 bases, leaving 10 bases between the germline ends. Germline loops: CDR1 MDHEN, CDR2 SYDVKM.

To note about this clonotype: A much larger clone lies a single base off, so this may be a read error. The rearrangement links TRBV29-1 to TRBJ2-5; 9 bases map to TRBD1. This CDR3 comprises 13 residues. Germline-derived CDR1 and CDR2 are SQVTM and ANQGSEA. The V and J ends lost 4 bases and 3 bases, in that order; junction bases with no gene match: 3. For the CDR3, the DNA is TGCAGCGTTGGATGGGACAGGGAAGAGACCCAGTACTTC. Protein: CSVGWDREETQYF.

This clonotype turned up a few times. The chain couples TRBV27 to TRBJ1-4; a possible D gene is TRBD1 (5 bases). This CDR3 contains 14 residues. Deletions cut 3 bases from V and 8 bases from J, with 13 bases between. Germline V gene lookup returns CDR1 MNHEY and CDR2 SMNVEV (reference sequence). The CDR3 spells CASSLNRFSEKLFF. In nucleotides, the CDR3 is TGTGCCAGCAGTTTGAACAGGTTCTCAGAAAAACTGTTTTTT.

This clonotype has just a few counts. The chain carries TRBV5-1 and TRBJ2-7, with 7 positions matching TRBD1. The V segment lost 3 bases and the J segment 0 bases; nucleotides outside the gene matches: 3. Germline V lookup: CDR1 SGHRS, CDR2 YFSETQ. There are 14 residues in the CDR3. The CDR3 bases are TGCGCCAGCAGCTCGACAGGGAACTCCTACGAGCAGTACTTC. Translating gives CASSSTGNSYEQYF. Full variable domain (remainder filled in from reference TRBV5-1 and TRBJ2-7): KAGVTQTPRYLIKTRGQQVTLSCSPISGHRSVSWYQQTPGQGLQFLFEYFSETQRNKGNFPGRFSGRQFSNSRSEMNVSTLELGDSALYLCASSSTGNSYEQYFGPGTRLTVT.

This clonotype was recorded at least ten times. The J gene is TRBJ1-1, the V gene TRBV12-3 or TRBV12-4, with 9 bases matching TRBD1. The CDR3 extends over 15 amino acids. V shed 6 bases and J 4 bases; nucleotides not matched to a gene: 9. CDR3 bases: TGTGCCAGCAGCCATAGACAGGGGGTGGGCACTGAAGCTTTCTTT. It is translated as CASSHRQGVGTEAFF.

This clonotype was recorded many times. This chain joins TRBV5-5 and TRBJ1-6; tentatively, D is TRBD1 (6 bases). The germline V gene encodes CDR1 SGHKS and CDR2 YYEKEE (reference sequence). CDR3 length equals 16 residues. Trimming stripped 0 bases from V and 7 bases from J, with 14 bases between. DNA for the CDR3: TGTGCCAGCAGCTTGGTGTTCGGGGGGCGAAATTCACCCCTCCACTTT. It translates to CASSLVFGGRNSPLHF.

The chain employs TRBV12-3 or TRBV12-4 and TRBJ1-2, with D tentatively TRBD1 (5 bases). The CDR3 spans 17 residues. Trimming removed 7 bases at V and 5 bases at J, with 26 bases between. CDR3 protein: CASTKGWDDSRRYGYTF. DNA of the CDR3: TGTGCCAGCACTAAAGGGTGGGACGACTCTAGGCGATATGGCTACACCTTC.

This clonotype was counted ten times or more. The chain combines TRBV29-1 with TRBJ1-1; the match to TRBD1 covers 8 bases. Germline V CDR1 and CDR2: SQVTM, ANQGSEA. This CDR3 has 16 residues. V was pared by 3 bases and J by 1 base, with 10 bases of the junction left unmatched. CDR3 loop: CSVEHGQGIWNTEAFF. The CDR3, as DNA: TGCAGCGTTGAGCACGGACAGGGAATTTGGAACACTGAAGCTTTCTTT.

This clonotype was detected only a few times. The chain joins TRBV12-3 or TRBV12-4 to TRBJ1-3; 7 bases are a match to TRBD1. The trim removed 6 bases at V and 9 bases at J, leaving 8 bases unmatched. This CDR3 comprises 13 residues. The CDR3 protein is CASSAGQETTIYF. CDR3 in DNA: TGTGCCAGCAGCGCCGGACAGGAGACCACCATATATTTT.